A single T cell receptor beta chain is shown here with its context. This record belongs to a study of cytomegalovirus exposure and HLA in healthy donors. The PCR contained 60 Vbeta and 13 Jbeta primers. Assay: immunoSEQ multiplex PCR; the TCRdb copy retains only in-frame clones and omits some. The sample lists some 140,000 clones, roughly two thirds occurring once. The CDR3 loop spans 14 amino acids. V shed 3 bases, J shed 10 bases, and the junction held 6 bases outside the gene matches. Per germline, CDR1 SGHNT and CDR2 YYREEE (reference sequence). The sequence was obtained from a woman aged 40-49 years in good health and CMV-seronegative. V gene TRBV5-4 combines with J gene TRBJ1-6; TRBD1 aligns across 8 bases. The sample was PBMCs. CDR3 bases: TGTGCCAGCAGCTCAGGACAGGGTGGATCACCCCTCCACTTT. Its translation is CASSSGQGGSPLHF.